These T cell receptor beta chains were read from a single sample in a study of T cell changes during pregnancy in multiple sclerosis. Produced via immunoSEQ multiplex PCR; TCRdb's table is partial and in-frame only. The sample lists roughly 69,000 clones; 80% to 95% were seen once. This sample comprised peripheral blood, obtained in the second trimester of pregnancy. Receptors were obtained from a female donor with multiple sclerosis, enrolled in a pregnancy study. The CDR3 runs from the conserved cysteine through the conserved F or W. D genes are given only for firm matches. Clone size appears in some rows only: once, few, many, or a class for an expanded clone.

CDR3nt: TGTGCCATCAGTGAGCCCCGGACAGGGTTAGAGACCCAGTACTTC
CDR3aa: CAISEPRTGLETQYF
j_gene: TRBJ2-5
v_gene: TRBV10-3
abundance: .
d_gene: TRBD1

CDR3nt: TGTGCCAGCAGGTGGACAGCGGCCGGGGAGCTGTTTTTT
CDR3aa: CASRWTAAGELFF
j_gene: TRBJ2-2
v_gene: TRBV6-6
abundance: .
d_gene: .

CDR3nt: TGTGCCATCAGAGGCGGGCGGGGGGGCCTAAATGAGCAGTTCTTC
CDR3aa: CAIRGGRGGLNEQFF
j_gene: TRBJ2-1
v_gene: TRBV10-3
abundance: once
d_gene: TRBD2

CDR3nt: TGTGCCAGCAGCTTAGGCGGGACAGAGTACTATGGCTACACCTTC
CDR3aa: CASSLGGTEYYGYTF
j_gene: TRBJ1-2
v_gene: TRBV7-2
abundance: .
d_gene: TRBD1

CDR3nt: TGTGCCAGCAGGCCCACCTCAACAGGGTTGATCTATGGCTACACCTTC
CDR3aa: CASRPTSTGLIYGYTF
j_gene: TRBJ1-2
v_gene: TRBV27
abundance: few
d_gene: .

CDR3nt: TGTGCCAGTAGTCTACCACAGGGGAGCAGTGAAAAACTGTTTTTT
CDR3aa: CASSLPQGSSEKLFF
j_gene: TRBJ1-4
v_gene: TRBV19
abundance: .
d_gene: TRBD1

CDR3nt: TGCGCCAGCAGCCCCCAGACGAACGTGGGGCGAGAGACCCAGTACTTC
CDR3aa: CASSPQTNVGRETQYF
j_gene: TRBJ2-5
v_gene: TRBV4-3
abundance: .
d_gene: .

CDR3nt: TGTGCCAGCAGCCTACAGGTCCCCCCAGATACGCAGTATTTT
CDR3aa: CASSLQVPPDTQYF
j_gene: TRBJ2-3
v_gene: TRBV7-2
abundance: .
d_gene: .

CDR3nt: TGCGCCAGCAGCTCTTCCGGGACTAGCGGATACTTATCTACAGATACGCAGTATTTT
CDR3aa: CASSSSGTSGYLSTDTQYF
j_gene: TRBJ2-3
v_gene: TRBV5-1
abundance: .
d_gene: TRBD2

CDR3nt: TGTGCCAGCAGCTCGGTGGGCGGGAGTGTCTCCTACGAGCAGTACTTC
CDR3aa: CASSSVGGSVSYEQYF
j_gene: TRBJ2-7
v_gene: TRBV11-2
abundance: .
d_gene: TRBD2

CDR3nt: TGTGCCAGCTCACCGGGACAGGACGTACGGGAGACCCAGTACTTC
CDR3aa: CASSPGQDVRETQYF
j_gene: TRBJ2-5
v_gene: TRBV18
abundance: .
d_gene: TRBD1

CDR3nt: TGTGCCAGCAGCCCCTACCGGGACAGCGTTAATGGCTACACCTTC
CDR3aa: CASSPYRDSVNGYTF
j_gene: TRBJ1-2
v_gene: TRBV7-9
abundance: .
d_gene: TRBD1

CDR3nt: TGTGCCAGTAGTATAGATCTGGGCAGGGGGCAAGAGACCCAGTACTTC
CDR3aa: CASSIDLGRGQETQYF
j_gene: TRBJ2-5
v_gene: TRBV19
abundance: few
d_gene: TRBD1

CDR3nt: TGTGCCAGCAGTTCCCGTGCTAGCGGGAACTACGAACAGTACTTC
CDR3aa: CASSSRASGNYEQYF
j_gene: TRBJ2-7
v_gene: TRBV6-5
abundance: .
d_gene: TRBD2

CDR3nt: TGTGCCAGCTCCCCCGATTGGGCAGCTTTGAGTCAGCCCCAGCATTTT
CDR3aa: CASSPDWAALSQPQHF
j_gene: TRBJ1-5
v_gene: TRBV18
abundance: .
d_gene: .

CDR3nt: TGTGCCAGTAGTTGGACAGGGGATGGCAATCAGCCCCAGCATTTT
CDR3aa: CASSWTGDGNQPQHF
j_gene: TRBJ1-5
v_gene: TRBV19
abundance: .
d_gene: TRBD1

CDR3nt: TGTGCCAGCAGTCGATTTATAGGGACAGGGGGTTCACCCCTCCACTTT
CDR3aa: CASSRFIGTGGSPLHF
j_gene: TRBJ1-6
v_gene: TRBV27
abundance: few
d_gene: TRBD1

CDR3nt: TGTGCCAGCAGCCGCGGAGGCCGCAATCAGCCCCAGCATTTT
CDR3aa: CASSRGGRNQPQHF
j_gene: TRBJ1-5
v_gene: TRBV7-3
abundance: .
d_gene: .

CDR3nt: TGCGCCAGCAGCTTTGCAGGATCGGGAAACACCATATATTTT
CDR3aa: CASSFAGSGNTIYF
j_gene: TRBJ1-3
v_gene: TRBV5-1
abundance: .
d_gene: .

CDR3nt: TGTGCCAGCAGTGAAGCCCTACATACTAGCGGGGGGGCAACCGGGGAGCTGTTTTTT
CDR3aa: CASSEALHTSGGATGELFF
j_gene: TRBJ2-2
v_gene: TRBV2
abundance: .
d_gene: TRBD2

CDR3nt: TGTGCCAGCAGCTTACAACAAGAGACCCAGTACTTC
CDR3aa: CASSLQQETQYF
j_gene: TRBJ2-5
v_gene: TRBV7-6
abundance: .
d_gene: .

CDR3nt: TGCGCCAGCAGCCAAGATGGAATGGGGGGAGGTGGGCCCCAGCATTTT
CDR3aa: CASSQDGMGGGGPQHF
j_gene: TRBJ1-5
v_gene: TRBV4-3
abundance: .
d_gene: .

CDR3nt: TGTGCCAGCAGTTTGTACAGGGGCTCCTCCTTAGATACGCAGTATTTT
CDR3aa: CASSLYRGSSLDTQYF
j_gene: TRBJ2-3
v_gene: TRBV27
abundance: .
d_gene: TRBD1

CDR3nt: TGTGCCAGCAGTTACAGTACAGGGGGCGCCTACGAGCAGTACTTC
CDR3aa: CASSYSTGGAYEQYF
j_gene: TRBJ2-7
v_gene: TRBV6-5
abundance: .
d_gene: TRBD1

CDR3nt: TGTGCCAGCAGTGAAGGGAGGGCTGGGGCCAACGTCCTGACTTTC
CDR3aa: CASSEGRAGANVLTF
j_gene: TRBJ2-6
v_gene: TRBV2
abundance: .
d_gene: .

CDR3nt: TGTGCCAGCAGCTTAGATGCCCTGGGGAGGGGCGGCTACACCTTC
CDR3aa: CASSLDALGRGGYTF
j_gene: TRBJ1-2
v_gene: TRBV7-9
abundance: .
d_gene: .

CDR3nt: TGTCGGGGACAGGAGGAGTTTAGCGAGCAGTACTTC
CDR3aa: CRGQEEFSEQYF
j_gene: TRBJ2-7
v_gene: TRBV25-1
abundance: .
d_gene: TRBD1

CDR3nt: TGTGCCAGCAGCTTGGACAGGTTCTACTATGGCTACACCTTC
CDR3aa: CASSLDRFYYGYTF
j_gene: TRBJ1-2
v_gene: TRBV5-6
abundance: .
d_gene: .

CDR3nt: TGCGCCAGCAGCCAAGGGACAGAGAACACTGAAGCTTTCTTT
CDR3aa: CASSQGTENTEAFF
j_gene: TRBJ1-1
v_gene: TRBV4-3
abundance: many
d_gene: .

CDR3nt: TGTGCCAGCAGCTCTCGACAGGAATTGAACACTGAAGCTTTCTTT
CDR3aa: CASSSRQELNTEAFF
j_gene: TRBJ1-1
v_gene: TRBV7-9
abundance: .
d_gene: .

CDR3nt: TGTGCCAGTAGTTCGGGATACGGTCCGGACACCATATATTTT
CDR3aa: CASSSGYGPDTIYF
j_gene: TRBJ1-3
v_gene: TRBV19
abundance: .
d_gene: .

CDR3nt: TGTGCCAGCAGCGTAGGGGGACAGCTGAACTACGAGCAGTACTTC
CDR3aa: CASSVGGQLNYEQYF
j_gene: TRBJ2-7
v_gene: TRBV9
abundance: .
d_gene: TRBD1

CDR3nt: TGTGCCAGCAGTCCGGGCAGGGGGCACACTGAAGCTTTCTTT
CDR3aa: CASSPGRGHTEAFF
j_gene: TRBJ1-1
v_gene: TRBV6-5
abundance: .
d_gene: TRBD1

CDR3nt: TGTGCCAGCAGCTATGGGACAGGGGGAGGCTACACCTTC
CDR3aa: CASSYGTGGGYTF
j_gene: TRBJ1-2
v_gene: TRBV5-5
abundance: .
d_gene: TRBD1

CDR3nt: TGTGCCAGCAGTTACTCGACAGGAATCTATGGCTACACCTTC
CDR3aa: CASSYSTGIYGYTF
j_gene: TRBJ1-2
v_gene: TRBV6-5
abundance: .
d_gene: .

CDR3nt: TGTGCCAGCAGCTACAGGGGAAGTAATTCACCCCTCCACTTT
CDR3aa: CASSYRGSNSPLHF
j_gene: TRBJ1-6
v_gene: TRBV6-5
abundance: .
d_gene: TRBD1

CDR3nt: TGTGCCAGCAGCCCGGACGTAAGAGCGGGCGAGACTGAAGCTTTCTTT
CDR3aa: CASSPDVRAGETEAFF
j_gene: TRBJ1-1
v_gene: TRBV7-2
abundance: .
d_gene: .

CDR3nt: TGTGCCAGCAGCTTTAGTGGGACAGGACGCTACGAGCAGTACTTC
CDR3aa: CASSFSGTGRYEQYF
j_gene: TRBJ2-7
v_gene: TRBV7-6
abundance: .
d_gene: TRBD1

CDR3nt: TGTGCCAGCAGCCAACTAGCGACATCGTACAATGAGCAGTTCTTC
CDR3aa: CASSQLATSYNEQFF
j_gene: TRBJ2-1
v_gene: TRBV7-2
abundance: .
d_gene: TRBD2

CDR3nt: TGTGCCACTGCGACAGGGTGGAGTGACACCGGGGAGCTGTTTTTT
CDR3aa: CATATGWSDTGELFF
j_gene: TRBJ2-2
v_gene: TRBV19
abundance: .
d_gene: TRBD1

CDR3nt: TGTGCCAGCTCACGCTCACAGGGGGCAGGGGAGACCCAGTACTTC
CDR3aa: CASSRSQGAGETQYF
j_gene: TRBJ2-5
v_gene: TRBV18
abundance: .
d_gene: TRBD1

CDR3nt: TGTGCTAGTGGTTTGGGAGAGGGGACAGGAGATGAAAAACTGTTTTTT
CDR3aa: CASGLGEGTGDEKLFF
j_gene: TRBJ1-4
v_gene: TRBV12-5
abundance: .
d_gene: TRBD1

CDR3nt: TGTGCCAGCAGCTTACAGGGTGTCGGGAATGAGCAGTTCTTC
CDR3aa: CASSLQGVGNEQFF
j_gene: TRBJ2-1
v_gene: TRBV5-4
abundance: once
d_gene: .

CDR3nt: TGCGCCAGCAGCTGGACCCGGGGGGGGGTAGGAACAGATACGCAGTATTTT
CDR3aa: CASSWTRGGVGTDTQYF
j_gene: TRBJ2-3
v_gene: TRBV5-1
abundance: .
d_gene: TRBD2

CDR3nt: TGTGCCAGCAGCCCCATAGGACAGGATTATAACTATGGCTACACCTTC
CDR3aa: CASSPIGQDYNYGYTF
j_gene: TRBJ1-2
v_gene: TRBV27
abundance: .
d_gene: TRBD1

CDR3nt: TGTGCCAGCAGCCAAGCTGGAGCGGGGCTTCAAGAGACCCAGTACTTC
CDR3aa: CASSQAGAGLQETQYF
j_gene: TRBJ2-5
v_gene: TRBV4-2
abundance: .
d_gene: TRBD2

CDR3nt: TGTGCCAGCAGCCGACAGGGGGCGCCTGGCTACACCTTC
CDR3aa: CASSRQGAPGYTF
j_gene: TRBJ1-2
v_gene: TRBV6-5
abundance: .
d_gene: TRBD1

CDR3nt: TGTGCCAGCAGGTCGGGGAACACAGATACGCAGTATTTT
CDR3aa: CASRSGNTDTQYF
j_gene: TRBJ2-3
v_gene: TRBV27
abundance: .
d_gene: .

CDR3nt: TGTGCCAGCAGTTTAAGGGGAGGCACTGAAGCTTTCTTT
CDR3aa: CASSLRGGTEAFF
j_gene: TRBJ1-1
v_gene: TRBV27
abundance: few
d_gene: .

CDR3nt: TGTGCCAGCAGTTACAATTCGGTACGAGGCTATGGCTACACCTTC
CDR3aa: CASSYNSVRGYGYTF
j_gene: TRBJ1-2
v_gene: TRBV6-5
abundance: .
d_gene: .

CDR3nt: TGTGCCAGCAGCTTTTGGACAGGGGACACTGAAGCTTTCTTT
CDR3aa: CASSFWTGDTEAFF
j_gene: TRBJ1-1
v_gene: TRBV11-1
abundance: .
d_gene: TRBD1

CDR3nt: TGTGCCAGCAGACCCGGACAGGGGGCCACTGAAGCTTTCTTT
CDR3aa: CASRPGQGATEAFF
j_gene: TRBJ1-1
v_gene: TRBV7-6
abundance: .
d_gene: TRBD1

CDR3nt: TGTGCCAGCTCACCATCCCTAACCCGGACTGAAGCTTTCTTT
CDR3aa: CASSPSLTRTEAFF
j_gene: TRBJ1-1
v_gene: TRBV18
abundance: .
d_gene: .

CDR3nt: TGTGCCTGGAGTGTTGGAGGATCCAAAAACATTCAGTACTTC
CDR3aa: CAWSVGGSKNIQYF
j_gene: TRBJ2-4
v_gene: TRBV30
abundance: .
d_gene: .

CDR3nt: TGCGCCAGCAGCTTCTATTCAGACGGGAGCCGGAACGAGCAGTACTTC
CDR3aa: CASSFYSDGSRNEQYF
j_gene: TRBJ2-7
v_gene: TRBV5-1
abundance: .
d_gene: .